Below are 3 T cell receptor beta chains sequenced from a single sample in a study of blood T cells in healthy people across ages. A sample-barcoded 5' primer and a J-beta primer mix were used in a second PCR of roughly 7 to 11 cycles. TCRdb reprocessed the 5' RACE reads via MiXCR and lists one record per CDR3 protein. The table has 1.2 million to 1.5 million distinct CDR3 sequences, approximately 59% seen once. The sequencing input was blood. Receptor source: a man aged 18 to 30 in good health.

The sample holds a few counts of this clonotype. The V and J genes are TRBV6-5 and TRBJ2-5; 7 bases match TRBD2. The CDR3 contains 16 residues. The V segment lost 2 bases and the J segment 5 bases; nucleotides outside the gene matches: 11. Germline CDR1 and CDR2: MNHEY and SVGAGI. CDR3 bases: TGTGCCAGCAGTTACGGGGGAGGGCCCCTCCCTGAGACCCAGTACTTC. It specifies CASSYGGGPLPETQYF.

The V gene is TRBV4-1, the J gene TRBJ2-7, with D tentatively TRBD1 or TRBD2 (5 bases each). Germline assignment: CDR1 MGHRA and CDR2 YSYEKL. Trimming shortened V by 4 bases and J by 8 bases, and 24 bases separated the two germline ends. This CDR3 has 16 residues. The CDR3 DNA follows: TGCGCCAGCAGCCGGGAGACAGCTTACTCCTACAATAAGCAGTACTTC. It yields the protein CASSRETAYSYNKQYF.

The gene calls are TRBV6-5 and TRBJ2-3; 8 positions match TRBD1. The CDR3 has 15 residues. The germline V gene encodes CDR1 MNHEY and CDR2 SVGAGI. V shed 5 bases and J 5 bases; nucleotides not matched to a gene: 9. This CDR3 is CASSATGGLGDTQYF. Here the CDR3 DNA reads TGTGCCAGCAGTGCCACAGGGGGTCTGGGAGATACGCAGTATTTT.